These 26 T cell receptor beta chains share one sample of origin, sequenced in a study of T cell clonality in common variable immunodeficiency. Measured with immunoSEQ multiplex PCR; TCRdb has only the in-frame clones, and not every one. The repertoire consists of about 60,000 clones, none detected only once. Sequencing input: peripheral blood mononuclear cells. Receptors were obtained from a person aged 18 to 75 in good health.

This clone was recorded at least ten times. The CDR3 is cut off 3 residues early in the read; its end comes from the germline J gene. The chain links TRBV28 to TRBJ1-2; 10 nucleotides align to TRBD1. This CDR3 has 16 amino acids. The junction had 13 bases not matched to a gene; V was cut back by 6 bases and J by 6 bases. The germline gives CDR1 MDHEN, CDR2 SYDVKM. CDR3 DNA (partial): TGTGCCAGCAGGGACAGGGGGGCTCGACTCTCCAATGGC. It codes for CASRDRGARLSNG. The CDR3 in full is CASRDRGARLSNGYTF.

The table lists this clone with many counts. Sequence at one end of the junction differs from germline and may be a read error. The read terminates 3 residues ahead of where the CDR3 ends, so the germline J gene completes it. Additional DNA sequences in this sample encode the identical CDR3. The J gene is TRBJ1-2, the V gene TRBV4-2; 9 bases align to TRBD1. The germline V gene has CDR1 LGHNA and CDR2 YNFKEQ. The CDR3 runs 15 residues. Partial CDR3 DNA: TGCGCCAGCAGTCCCGGGACAGGGAAGTTCTATGGC. Amino acids: CASSPGTGKFYG. In full, the CDR3 is CASSPGTGKFYGYTF.

This clone came up many times. The read stops 3 residues short of the end of the CDR3; the missing end is completed from the germline J gene. The chain employs TRBV10-3 and TRBJ1-1; D may be TRBD1 (5 bases). Germline V gives CDR1 ENHRY, CDR2 SYGVKD. V lost 11 bases and J 0 bases, leaving 16 bases between the germline ends. The CDR3 spans 14 residues. CDR3 DNA (partial): TGTGCCGCACCAGGGCCGTTTATGAACACTGAA. It is translated as CAAPGPFMNTE. The CDR3 in full is CAAPGPFMNTEAFF.

The table lists this clone with many counts. The read falls 3 residues short of the CDR3 end, and the missing part is taken from the germline J gene. J is TRBJ2-5 and V is TRBV12-5; TRBD2 agrees at 10 bases. The germline V gene encodes CDR1 LGHNT and CDR2 FRNRAP. J gave up 5 bases and V 5 bases, and 14 bases lay outside the gene matches. This CDR3 contains 17 residues. Partial CDR3 DNA: TGTGCTAGTGGTCCCGGGACTAGCGATAGGGGTGGCGAGACC. This gives the protein CASGPGTSDRGGET. In full, the CDR3 is CASGPGTSDRGGETQYF.

The table lists this clone with many counts. The CDR3 end lies 3 residues beyond the end of the read and is filled in from the germline J gene. The chain combines TRBV28 with TRBJ2-7; TRBD1 agrees at 9 bases. The CDR3 runs 15 residues. V lost 5 bases, J lost 3 bases, and 8 bases stayed unmatched. CDR1 MDHEN and CDR2 SYDVKM come from the germline V gene. The CDR3 loop reads CASSLPPGQGYEQYF. CDR3 DNA, as far as it was read: TGTGCCAGCAGTCTACCACCGGGACAGGGCTACGAG.

This clone was counted at least ten times. Coverage ceases 3 residues before the CDR3 finishes, and the germline J gene fills in the end. The chain is built from TRBV7-8 and TRBJ2-2; D not certain. Deletions cut 5 bases from V and 0 bases from J, with 7 bases between. The CDR3 is 14 residues long. The germline V gene has CDR1 SGHVS and CDR2 FQNEAQ. The chain's CDR3 is CASSPLANTGELFF. The CDR3 bases that were read are TGTGCCAGCAGCCCCCTAGCGAACACCGGGGAG.

At least ten counts were recorded for this clone. The sequence runs out 3 residues before the end of the CDR3; the remainder is reconstructed from the germline J gene. The V gene is TRBV18, the J gene TRBJ1-1; the match to TRBD1 covers 7 bases. Germline V gene sequence: CDR1 KGHSH, CDR2 LQKENI. Trimming removed 3 bases from V and 3 bases from J; junction bases left unmatched: 4. This CDR3 spans 14 amino acids. The sequenced CDR3 bases are TGTGCCAGCTCACCGGGACAGAGAGACACTGAA. It specifies CASSPGQRDTE. The full CDR3 protein reads CASSPGQRDTEAFF.

This clone was seen many times. The CDR3 is cut off 3 residues early in the read; its end comes from the germline J gene. J is TRBJ1-1 and V is TRBV5-1; 8 nucleotides agree with TRBD1. Germline CDR1 reads SGHRS; CDR2 reads YFSETQ. Trimming took 3 bases from V and 1 from J; bases not matched to a gene: 8. The CDR3 is 16 amino acids. The DNA read from the CDR3 is TGCGCCAGCAGCTCCCGACAGGGGATAGGGAACACTGAA. The encoded protein is CASSSRQGIGNTE. The whole CDR3 protein is CASSSRQGIGNTEAFF.

This clone was detected many times. The CDR3 end falls 3 residues outside the read, so it is completed with the germline J gene. The chain links TRBV20-1 to TRBJ2-1; TRBD1 might be the D (6 bases). The CDR3 totals 14 residues. Germline V gene sequence: CDR1 DFQATT, CDR2 SNEGSKA (reference sequence). Trimming pared 6 bases from V and 0 bases from J, leaving 12 bases between. The CDR3 sequence: CSARRDISYNEQFF. The CDR3 DNA, read in part, is TGCAGTGCGCGACGGGACATCTCCTACAATGAG.

This clone has ten or more counts. The DNA ends 3 residues before the CDR3 does, and the rest of the CDR3 is filled in from the germline J gene. This chain uses TRBV7-2 with TRBJ2-2; no clear D. The germline gives CDR1 SGHTA, CDR2 FQGNSA. This CDR3 has 14 residues. Trimming cost V 4 bases and J 6 bases, with 12 bases left between them. CDR3 residues: CASSSLLRSGELFF. The DNA read from the CDR3 is TGTGCCAGCAGCTCCCTGCTGCGATCCGGGGAG.

This clone was seen at least ten times. The read halts 3 residues ahead of the CDR3 end, with the missing end drawn from the germline J gene. The rearrangement joins TRBV5-5 to TRBJ2-2; D uncertain. The CDR3 covers 13 residues. Germline CDR1 reads SGHKS; CDR2 reads YYEKEE (reference sequence). The V gene lost 3 bases and the J gene lost 4 bases, with 7 bases spanning the gap. The CDR3 bases that were read are TGTGCCAGCAGCTATTCGGGCACCGGGGAG. Protein product: CASSYSGTGE. The entire CDR3 protein is CASSYSGTGELFF. The full variable domain, its missing parts supplied by reference TRBV5-5 and TRBJ2-2, is DAGVTQSPTHLIKTRGQQVTLRCSPISGHKSVSWYQQVLGQGPQFIFQYYEKEERGRGNFPDRFSARQFPNYSSELNVNALLLGDSALYLCASSYSGTGELFFGEGSRLTVL.

Many counts were recorded for this clone. The read ends 3 residues shy of where the CDR3 ends; the end is completed using the germline J gene. The chain carries TRBV7-2 and TRBJ2-7; a possible D gene is TRBD1 (6 bases). In germline, CDR1 is SGHTA, CDR2 FQGNSA. This CDR3 contains 15 residues. The ends were cut back, 0 bases at V and 3 bases at J, with 12 bases in the middle. The CDR3 region is CASSLAPGHNYEQYF. Incomplete CDR3 DNA: TGTGCCAGCAGCTTAGCCCCGGGACACAACTACGAG.

There are many counts of this clone. The read falls 3 residues short of the CDR3 end, and the missing part is taken from the germline J gene. The chain carries TRBV20-1 and TRBJ2-5, with 8 bases fitting TRBD2. Germline V gene lookup returns CDR1 DFQATT and CDR2 SNEGSKA (reference sequence). This CDR3 is 15 amino acids long. The J segment lost 5 bases and the V segment lost 0 bases, leaving 8 bases of the junction unmatched. Incomplete CDR3 DNA: TGCAGTGCTAGAGATCCCCGGACTAGCCGGGAGACC. Protein: CSARDPRTSRET. The CDR3 reads in full as CSARDPRTSRETQYF.

This clone showed up many times. The DNA read from the CDR3 is TGTGCCAGTAGTATAGGGACTAGCGGGCAAGAGACC. Translated, it gives CASSIGTSGQET. The CDR3 as a whole reads CASSIGTSGQETQYF. The chain uses TRBV19 and TRBJ2-5; 11 nucleotides align to TRBD2. The CDR3 end is not reached by the read, which stops 3 residues before it; the germline J gene fills it in. Losses at the gene ends were 1 base for V and 2 bases for J; bases not matched to a gene: 0. The germline V gene has CDR1 LNHDA and CDR2 SQIVND (reference sequence). This CDR3 region has 15 residues.

This clone was found many times. The read stops 3 residues short of the end of the CDR3; the missing end is completed from the germline J gene. This chain links TRBV6-2 or TRBV6-3 with TRBJ2-7; TRBD1 matches 7 bases. CDR3 length: 14 residues. Germline assignment: CDR1 MNHEY and CDR2 SVGEGT. J gave up 2 bases and V 5 bases, and 6 bases lay outside the gene matches. The part of the CDR3 DNA that was read is TGTGCCAGCAGTGGTGTAGGGGGCACCTACGAG. Residues: CASSGVGGTYE. The whole CDR3 sequence reads CASSGVGGTYEQYF.

The sample holds many counts of this clone. The read comes to an end 3 residues before the CDR3 does, leaving the germline J gene to fill in the end. The chain joins TRBV11-2 to TRBJ2-5; 9 bases match TRBD1. The V gene's germline CDR1 is SGHAT and CDR2 FQNNGV. V gave up 8 bases and J gave up 1 base; unmatched junction bases: 2. The CDR3 is made up of 13 amino acids. CDR3 DNA, as far as it was read: TGTGCCAGCGGACAGGGGCCCCAAGAGACC. As protein: CASGQGPQET. The CDR3 reads in full as CASGQGPQETQYF.

As concerns this clone: Read coverage stops 3 residues before the CDR3 terminus; the germline J gene supplies the remainder. The genes are TRBV7-9 and TRBJ2-1, with TRBD2 matching 11 bases. Germline CDR1 SEHNR, CDR2 FQNEAQ (reference sequence). The CDR3 loop spans 14 amino acids. The V and J ends lost 8 bases and 9 bases, in that order; junction bases with no gene match: 9. Incomplete CDR3 DNA: TGTGCCAGCCTGTTAGCGGGAGGGCCACTTGAG. It encodes CASLLAGGPLE. The whole CDR3 sequence reads CASLLAGGPLEQFF.

This clone was counted at least ten times. The CDR3 end falls 3 residues outside the read, so it is completed with the germline J gene. The rearrangement links TRBV20-1 to TRBJ2-7; D possibly corresponds to TRBD1 (6 bases). CDR1 and CDR2 from the germline V gene are DFQATT and SNEGSKA (reference sequence). CDR3 length: 14 amino acids. Trimming took off 6 bases at V and 1 base at J, with 16 bases between the two ends. The part of the CDR3 DNA that was read is TGCAGTGCCCACACAAACCAGGGGTCCTACGAG. Its translation is CSAHTNQGSYE. The complete CDR3 protein is CSAHTNQGSYEQYF.

This clone has at least ten counts. The read ends 3 residues before the CDR3 terminus; that terminus is restored from the germline J gene. The rearrangement joins TRBV4-1 to TRBJ1-1; a possible D gene is TRBD1 (6 bases). Looked up from germline, CDR1 is MGHRA and CDR2 is YSYEKL. The CDR3 consists of 15 residues. The sequenced CDR3 bases are TGCGCCAGCAGCGCGCCCGGGACAAACCTTCCCGAA. Protein product: CASSAPGTNLPE. The full CDR3 protein reads CASSAPGTNLPEAFF.

This clone came up many times. The sequenced fragment ends 3 residues before the CDR3 boundary, so the rest is inferred from the germline J gene. This chain connects TRBV20-1 to TRBJ2-3, with 11 bases that match TRBD2. V trimming: 1 base; J trimming: 4 bases; junction bases outside the gene matches: 4. CDR3 length: 15 residues. Germline CDR1 reads DFQATT; CDR2 reads SNEGSKA (reference sequence). CDR3 DNA (partial): TGCAGTGCTAGAGTTGTTAGCGGGAGGGCAGATACG. Encoded protein: CSARVVSGRADT. Given in full, the CDR3 is CSARVVSGRADTQYF.

This clone was observed at least ten times. The read falls 3 residues short of the CDR3 end, and the missing part is taken from the germline J gene. The chain is built from TRBV19 and TRBJ2-5; 10 bases are a match to TRBD2. This CDR3 region has 13 residues. V lost 2 bases to trimming and J lost 7 bases; unmatched junction nucleotides: 1. The germline V gene has CDR1 LNHDA and CDR2 SQIVND (reference sequence). CDR3 sequence: CASSIRTSGTQYF. The part of the CDR3 DNA that was read is TGTGCCAGTAGTATAAGGACTAGCGGGACC. The entire variable domain, with the rest obtained from reference TRBV19 and TRBJ2-5, is as follows: DGGITQSPKYLFRKEGQNVTLSCEQNLNHDAMYWYRQDPGQGLRLIYYSQIVNDFQKGDIAEGYSVSREKKESFPLTVTSAQKNPTAFYLCASSIRTSGTQYFGPGTRLLVL.

Many counts were recorded for this clone. Read sequence stops 3 residues before the CDR3 end, and the germline J gene provides the missing end. The rearrangement joins TRBV20-1 to TRBJ2-7; 12 bases match TRBD1. There are 15 residues in the CDR3. The germline V gene encodes CDR1 DFQATT and CDR2 SNEGSKA (reference sequence). Trimming removed 6 bases from V and 3 bases from J; junction bases left unmatched: 9. The DNA read from the CDR3 is TGCAGTGCCCCTTTGGGACAGGGGGCTTTCTACGAG. This gives the protein CSAPLGQGAFYE. The full-length CDR3 reads as CSAPLGQGAFYEQYF.

In its sample, this clone was seen many times. From the germline J gene comes the end of the CDR3, since the read stops 3 residues before it. The chain couples TRBV7-2 to TRBJ1-1, with a tentative D call TRBD1 (6 bases). Germline V gene sequence: CDR1 SGHTA, CDR2 FQGNSA. The V and J ends lost 5 bases and 0 bases respectively, with 10 bases between them. There are 14 residues in the CDR3. The part of the CDR3 DNA that was read is TGTGCCAGCAGCACAGGACAGATGAACACTGAA. This gives the protein CASSTGQMNTE. The full CDR3 is CASSTGQMNTEAFF. Based on the CDR3 plus reference TRBV7-2 and TRBJ1-1, the full variable domain is GAGVSQSPSNKVTEKGKDVELRCDPISGHTALYWYRQSLGQGLEFLIYFQGNSAPDKSGLPSDRFSAERTGGSVSTLTIQRTQQEDSAVYLCASSTGQMNTEAFFGQGTRLTVV.

This clone was recorded at least ten times. With the read ending 3 residues before the CDR3 end, the germline J gene is used to fill in that end. This chain uses TRBV28 with TRBJ1-5, with D possibly being TRBD1 (5 bases). CDR1 and CDR2 from the germline V gene are MDHEN and SYDVKM. This CDR3 is 14 amino acids long. V was clipped by 11 bases and J by 4 bases, with 18 bases between them. CDR3 amino acids: CACVYGQGNQPQHF. CDR3 DNA (partial): TGTGCCTGCGTATATGGGCAGGGAAATCAGCCC.

This clone was picked up many times. The observed sequence ends 3 residues before the CDR3 terminus, with the missing tail filled in from the germline J gene. This sequence joins TRBV5-1 and TRBJ2-1; 12 bases map to TRBD2. CDR3 length: 17 residues. The V gene's germline CDR1 is SGHRS and CDR2 YFSETQ. J gave up 3 bases and V 3 bases, and 7 bases lay outside the gene matches. The sequenced part of the CDR3 DNA is TGCGCCAGCAGCTCCGGACTAGCGGGAATAGTCTACAATGAG. Residues: CASSSGLAGIVYNE. The complete CDR3 reads CASSSGLAGIVYNEQFF.

This clone was seen at least ten times. From the germline J gene comes the end of the CDR3, since the read stops 3 residues before it. V and J are TRBV12-3 or TRBV12-4 and TRBJ2-1; tentative D call: TRBD2 (6 bases). CDR3 length: 14 amino acids. The ends were cut back, 3 bases at V and 2 bases at J, with 8 bases in the middle. The CDR3 reads CASSLGGTYNEQFF. The sequenced part of the CDR3 DNA is TGTGCCAGCAGTTTGGGGGGAACCTACAATGAG.